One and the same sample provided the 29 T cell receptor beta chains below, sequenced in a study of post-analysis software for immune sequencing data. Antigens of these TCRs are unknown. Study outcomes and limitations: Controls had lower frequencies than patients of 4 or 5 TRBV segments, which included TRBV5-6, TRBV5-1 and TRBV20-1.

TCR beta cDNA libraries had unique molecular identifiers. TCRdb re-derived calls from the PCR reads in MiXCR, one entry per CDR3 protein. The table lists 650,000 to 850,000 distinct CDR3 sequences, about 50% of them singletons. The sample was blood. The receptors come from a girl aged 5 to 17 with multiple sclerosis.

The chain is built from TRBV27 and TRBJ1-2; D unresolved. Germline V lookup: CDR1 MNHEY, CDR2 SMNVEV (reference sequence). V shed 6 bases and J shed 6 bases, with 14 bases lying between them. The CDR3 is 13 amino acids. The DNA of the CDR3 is TGTGCCAGCAGGGGTGGTTCAAGGGATGGCTACACCTTC. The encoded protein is CASRGGSRDGYTF.

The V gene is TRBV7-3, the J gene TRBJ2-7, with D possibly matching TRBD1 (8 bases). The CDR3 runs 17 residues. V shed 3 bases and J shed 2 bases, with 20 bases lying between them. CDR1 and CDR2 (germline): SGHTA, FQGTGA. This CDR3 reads CASSLLGGQGAAYEQYF. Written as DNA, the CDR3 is TGTGCCAGCAGCTTGTTGGGGGGGCAGGGGGCCGCCTACGAGCAGTACTTC.

CDR3 amino acids: CASSLGGGNYEQYF. In DNA form, the CDR3 reads TGCGCCAGCAGCTTGGGCGGGGGAAACTACGAGCAGTACTTC. J is TRBJ2-1 and V is TRBV5-1; 7 bases agree with TRBD2. The J call is doubtful: the DNA matches TRBJ2-7 better. The CDR3 loop spans 14 amino acids. Germline CDR1 SGHRS, CDR2 YFSETQ.

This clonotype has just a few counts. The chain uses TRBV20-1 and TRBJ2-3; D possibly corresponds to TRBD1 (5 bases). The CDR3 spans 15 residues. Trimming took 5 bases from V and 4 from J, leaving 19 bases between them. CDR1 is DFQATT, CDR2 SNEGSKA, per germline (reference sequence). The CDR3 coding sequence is TGCAGTGCTTTTAGGGGCGCCAACCCGGCAGATACGCAGTATTTT. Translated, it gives CSAFRGANPADTQYF.

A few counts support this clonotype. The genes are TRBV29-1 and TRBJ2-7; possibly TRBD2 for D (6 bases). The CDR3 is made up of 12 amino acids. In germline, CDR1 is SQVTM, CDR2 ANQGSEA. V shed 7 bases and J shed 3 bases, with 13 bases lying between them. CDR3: CSAGRGYYEQYF. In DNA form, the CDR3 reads TGCAGCGCAGGGCGGGGATACTACGAGCAGTACTTC.

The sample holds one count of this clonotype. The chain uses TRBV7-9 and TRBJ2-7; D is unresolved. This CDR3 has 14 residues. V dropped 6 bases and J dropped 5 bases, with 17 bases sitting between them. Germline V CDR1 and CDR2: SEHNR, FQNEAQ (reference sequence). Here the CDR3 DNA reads TGTGCCAGCAGTCTTAGCTTGGTTCCACACGAGCAGTACTTC. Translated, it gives CASSLSLVPHEQYF. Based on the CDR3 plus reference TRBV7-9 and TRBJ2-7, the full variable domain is DTGVSQNPRHKITKRGQNVTFRCDPISEHNRLYWYRQTLGQGPEFLTYFQNEAQLEKSRLLSDRFSAERPKGSFSTLEIQRTEQGDSAMYLCASSLSLVPHEQYFGPGTRLTVT.

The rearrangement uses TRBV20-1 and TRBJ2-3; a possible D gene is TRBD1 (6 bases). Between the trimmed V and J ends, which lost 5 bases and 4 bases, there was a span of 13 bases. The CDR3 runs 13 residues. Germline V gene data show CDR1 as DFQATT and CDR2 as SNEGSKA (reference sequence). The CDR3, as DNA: TGCAGTGCTGTCAGGGGTTGGGCAGATACGCAGTATTTT. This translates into CSAVRGWADTQYF.

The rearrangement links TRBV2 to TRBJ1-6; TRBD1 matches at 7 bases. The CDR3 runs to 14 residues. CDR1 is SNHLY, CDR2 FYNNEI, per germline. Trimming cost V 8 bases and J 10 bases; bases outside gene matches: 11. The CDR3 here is CASWAWDSGSPLHF. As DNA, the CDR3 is TGTGCCAGCTGGGCCTGGGACAGTGGGTCACCCCTCCACTTT.

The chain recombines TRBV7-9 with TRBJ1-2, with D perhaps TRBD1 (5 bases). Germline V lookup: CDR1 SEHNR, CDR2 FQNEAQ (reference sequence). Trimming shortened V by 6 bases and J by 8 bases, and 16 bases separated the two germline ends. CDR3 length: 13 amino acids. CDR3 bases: TGTGCCAGCAGTAAACAGGAAGTTCGGGGCTACACCTTC. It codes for CASSKQEVRGYTF.

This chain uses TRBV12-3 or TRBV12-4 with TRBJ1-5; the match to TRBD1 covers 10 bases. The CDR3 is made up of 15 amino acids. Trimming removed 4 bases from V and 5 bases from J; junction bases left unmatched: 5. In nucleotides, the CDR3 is TGTGCCAGCAGTTCTACCGGGACAGGGGATCAGCCCCAGCATTTT. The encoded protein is CASSSTGTGDQPQHF.

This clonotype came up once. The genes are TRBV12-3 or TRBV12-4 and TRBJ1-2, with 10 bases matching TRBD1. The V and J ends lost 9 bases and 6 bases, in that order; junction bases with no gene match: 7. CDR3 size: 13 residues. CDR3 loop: CARGPGTGDGYTF. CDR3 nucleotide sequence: TGTGCCAGGGGCCCCGGGACAGGGGATGGCTACACCTTC.

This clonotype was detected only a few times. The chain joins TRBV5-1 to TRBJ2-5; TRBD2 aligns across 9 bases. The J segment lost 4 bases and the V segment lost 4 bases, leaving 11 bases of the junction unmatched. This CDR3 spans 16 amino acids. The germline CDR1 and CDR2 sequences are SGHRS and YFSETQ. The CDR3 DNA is TGCGCCAGCAGCCCGGAGGGTAGCGGGAGAGGAGAGACCCAGTACTTC. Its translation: CASSPEGSGRGETQYF.

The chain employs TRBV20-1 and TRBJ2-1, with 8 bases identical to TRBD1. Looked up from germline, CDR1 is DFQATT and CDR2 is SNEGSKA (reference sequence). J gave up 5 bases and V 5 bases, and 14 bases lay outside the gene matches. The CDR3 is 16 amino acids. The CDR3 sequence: CSAQMGGRGPHNEQFF. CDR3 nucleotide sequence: TGCAGTGCTCAGATGGGGGGCAGGGGGCCACACAATGAGCAGTTCTTC.

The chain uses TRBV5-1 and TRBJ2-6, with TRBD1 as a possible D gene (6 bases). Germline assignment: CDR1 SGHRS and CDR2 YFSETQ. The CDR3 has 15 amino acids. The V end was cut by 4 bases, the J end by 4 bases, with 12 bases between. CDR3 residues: CASSAQGSGANVLTF. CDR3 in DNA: TGCGCCAGCAGCGCACAGGGCTCCGGGGCCAACGTCCTGACTTTC.

The CDR3 spells CASSYSDRAGDTQYF. In DNA form, the CDR3 reads TGTGCCAGCAGTTACTCGGACAGGGCTGGAGATACGCAGTATTTT. The gene calls are TRBV6-6 and TRBJ2-3; TRBD1 matches 8 bases. In germline, CDR1 is MNHNY, CDR2 SVGAGI (reference sequence). Losses at the gene ends were 0 bases for V and 5 bases for J; bases not matched to a gene: 4. The CDR3 consists of 15 residues.

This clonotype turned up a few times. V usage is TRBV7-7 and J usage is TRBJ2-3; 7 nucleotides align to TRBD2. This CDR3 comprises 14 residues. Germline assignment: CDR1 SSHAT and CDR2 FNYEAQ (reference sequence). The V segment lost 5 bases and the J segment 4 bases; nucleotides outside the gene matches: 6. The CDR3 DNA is TGTGCCAGCAGCCTAGGACTAGGGGCAGATACGCAGTATTTT. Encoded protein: CASSLGLGADTQYF.

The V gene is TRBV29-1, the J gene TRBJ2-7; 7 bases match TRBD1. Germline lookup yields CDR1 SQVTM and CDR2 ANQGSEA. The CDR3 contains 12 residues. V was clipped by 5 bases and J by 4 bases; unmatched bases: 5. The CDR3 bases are TGCAGCGTTTTCCGGGACAGTTACGAGCAGTACTTC. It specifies CSVFRDSYEQYF.

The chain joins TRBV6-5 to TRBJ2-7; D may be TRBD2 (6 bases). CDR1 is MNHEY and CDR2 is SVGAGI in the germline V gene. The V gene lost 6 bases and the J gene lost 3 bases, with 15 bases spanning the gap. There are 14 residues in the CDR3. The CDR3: CASRTLEGRYEQYF. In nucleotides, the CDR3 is TGTGCCAGCAGAACACTGGAGGGGCGCTACGAGCAGTACTTC.

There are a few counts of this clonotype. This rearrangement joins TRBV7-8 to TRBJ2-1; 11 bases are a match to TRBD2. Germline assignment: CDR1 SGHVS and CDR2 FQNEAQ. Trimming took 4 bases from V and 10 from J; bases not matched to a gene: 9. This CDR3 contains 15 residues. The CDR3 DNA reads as TGTGCCAGCAGCTCAAATAGCGGGGGGGCCGGGGAGCAGTTCTTC. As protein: CASSSNSGGAGEQFF.

DNA for the CDR3: TGTGCCAGCAGCCCCGACAGCTATACTGGCTACACCTTC. Its protein product is CASSPDSYTGYTF. V is TRBV2 and J is TRBJ1-2, with a possible D match to TRBD1 (5 bases). Germline V gene data show CDR1 as SNHLY and CDR2 as FYNNEI. V was pared by 6 bases and J by 7 bases, with 15 bases between. The CDR3 is 13 amino acids.

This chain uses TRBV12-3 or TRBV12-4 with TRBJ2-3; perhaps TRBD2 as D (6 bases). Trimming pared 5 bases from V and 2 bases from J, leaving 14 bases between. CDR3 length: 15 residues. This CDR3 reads CASSRLVGNTDTQYF. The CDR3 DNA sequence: TGTGCCAGCAGTCGACTAGTTGGGAACACAGATACGCAGTATTTT.

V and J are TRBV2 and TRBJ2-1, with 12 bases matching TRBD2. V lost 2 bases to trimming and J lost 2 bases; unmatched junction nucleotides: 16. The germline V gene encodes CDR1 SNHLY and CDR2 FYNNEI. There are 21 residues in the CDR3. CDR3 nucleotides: TGTGCCAGCAGTGAACCGAGACTAGCGGGAGAGGTAAGGGGTGCCTACAATGAGCAGTTCTTC. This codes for CASSEPRLAGEVRGAYNEQFF. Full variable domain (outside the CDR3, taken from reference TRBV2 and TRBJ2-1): EPEVTQTPSHQVTQMGQEVILRCVPISNHLYFYWYRQILGQKVEFLVSFYNNEISEKSEIFDDQFSVERPDGSNFTLKIRSTKLEDSAMYFCASSEPRLAGEVRGAYNEQFFGPGTRLTVL.

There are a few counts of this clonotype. The CDR3 reads CASSLLTGIAKNIQYF. The CDR3 DNA reads as TGTGCCAGCAGTTTATTGACCGGGATAGCCAAAAACATTCAGTACTTC. V usage is TRBV28 and J usage is TRBJ2-4; D possibly corresponds to TRBD2 (5 bases). CDR1 MDHEN and CDR2 SYDVKM come from the germline V gene. This CDR3 is 16 amino acids long. Trimming cost V 1 base and J 0 bases, with 10 bases left between them.

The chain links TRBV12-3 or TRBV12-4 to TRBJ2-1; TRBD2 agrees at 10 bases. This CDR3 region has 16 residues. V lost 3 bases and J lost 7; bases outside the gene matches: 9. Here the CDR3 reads CASSFLLAGINNEQFF. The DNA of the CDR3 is TGTGCCAGCAGTTTCCTACTAGCGGGGATAAATAATGAGCAGTTCTTC.

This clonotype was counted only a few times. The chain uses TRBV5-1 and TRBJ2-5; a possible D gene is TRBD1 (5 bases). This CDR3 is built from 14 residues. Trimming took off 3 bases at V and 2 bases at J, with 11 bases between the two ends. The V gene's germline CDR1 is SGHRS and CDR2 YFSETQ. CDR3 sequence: CASSWTPAQETQYF. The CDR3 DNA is TGCGCCAGCAGCTGGACACCCGCTCAAGAGACCCAGTACTTC.

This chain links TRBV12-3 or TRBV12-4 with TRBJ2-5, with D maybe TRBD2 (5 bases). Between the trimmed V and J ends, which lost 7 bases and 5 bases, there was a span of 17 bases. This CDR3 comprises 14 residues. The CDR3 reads CASTRTGSWETQYF. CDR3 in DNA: TGTGCCAGCACCCGGACGGGGAGTTGGGAGACCCAGTACTTC.

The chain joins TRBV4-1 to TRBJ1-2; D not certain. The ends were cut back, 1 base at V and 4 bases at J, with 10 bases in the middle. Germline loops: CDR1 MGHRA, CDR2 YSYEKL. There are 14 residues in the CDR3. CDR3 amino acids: CASSQVGEFYGYTF. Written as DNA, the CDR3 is TGCGCCAGCAGCCAAGTTGGAGAATTCTATGGCTACACCTTC.

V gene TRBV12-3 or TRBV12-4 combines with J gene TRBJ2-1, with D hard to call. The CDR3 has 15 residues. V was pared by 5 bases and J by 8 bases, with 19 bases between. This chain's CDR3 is CASSPLTVPLDEQFF. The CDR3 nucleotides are TGTGCCAGCAGTCCCCTTACGGTTCCCTTGGATGAGCAGTTCTTC.

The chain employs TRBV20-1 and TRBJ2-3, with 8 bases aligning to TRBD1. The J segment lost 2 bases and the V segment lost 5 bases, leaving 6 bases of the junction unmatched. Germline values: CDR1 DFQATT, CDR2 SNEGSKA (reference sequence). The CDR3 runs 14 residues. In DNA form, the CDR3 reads TGCAGTGCTGGAAGACAGGGGATCACAGATACGCAGTATTTT. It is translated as CSAGRQGITDTQYF.